This T cell receptor (beta chain) comes out of a study of high-grade serous ovarian cancer treatment subgroups. Whole-study context: On average, approximately 14,000 reads and roughly 7,000 unique TCR beta rearrangements were obtained per sample.

Tumor samples were taken before definitive surgery or chemotherapy. Here immunoSEQ multiplex PCR was the method, and the copy in TCRdb shows in-frame clones only, minus some. The sample carries about 16,000 clones, about 90% recorded once. The germline V gene has CDR1 SEHNR and CDR2 FQNEAQ (reference sequence). Trimming at V came to 4 bases and at J to 2 bases, leaving 11 bases not matched to a gene. This CDR3 is built from 18 residues. The source is a human donor with high-grade serous ovarian cancer. V gene TRBV7-9 combines with J gene TRBJ1-5; 10 nucleotides match TRBD1. Input material: tumor tissue. The CDR3 DNA reads TGTGCCAGCAGCTCAACAGGGACAGGGGTAAGGGGCAATCAGCCCCAGCATTTT. It translates to CASSSTGTGVRGNQPQHF.